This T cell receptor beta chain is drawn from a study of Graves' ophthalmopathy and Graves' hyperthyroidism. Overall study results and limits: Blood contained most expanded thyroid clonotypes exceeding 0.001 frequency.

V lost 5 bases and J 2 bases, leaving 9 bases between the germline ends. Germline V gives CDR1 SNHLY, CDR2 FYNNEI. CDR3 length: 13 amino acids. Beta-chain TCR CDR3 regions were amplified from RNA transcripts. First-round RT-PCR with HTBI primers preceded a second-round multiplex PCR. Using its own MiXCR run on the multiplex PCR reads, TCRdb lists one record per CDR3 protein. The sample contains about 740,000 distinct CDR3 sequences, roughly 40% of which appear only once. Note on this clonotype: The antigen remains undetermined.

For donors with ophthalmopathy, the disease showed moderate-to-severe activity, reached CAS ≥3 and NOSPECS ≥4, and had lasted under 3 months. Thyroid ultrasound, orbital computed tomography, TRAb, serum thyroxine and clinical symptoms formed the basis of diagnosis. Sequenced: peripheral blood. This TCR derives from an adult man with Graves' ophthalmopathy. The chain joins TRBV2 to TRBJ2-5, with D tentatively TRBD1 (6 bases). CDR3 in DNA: TGTGCCAGCAGTACAGGGATACAAGAGACCCAGTACTTC. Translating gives CASSTGIQETQYF.